A selection of T cell receptor beta chains follows, all from one sample in a study of T cell repertoires in cytomegalovirus infection. Each CDR3 protein gets one entry after TCRdb re-called the reads with MiXCR. The repertoire holds around 69,000 distinct CDR3 sequences, with 20% to 25% as singletons. These receptors' antigens are unknown. Specimen: CD8+ T cells from cultured PBMCs, collected from culture after CMV antigen stimulation. The receptor source for this set is a human donor in good health (CMV status not recorded). Some clones in this sample may be carry-over from other donors' samples. Both conserved end residues are part of each CDR3. A D gene is named only where the DNA matches it firmly. A row's size may be missing; if present it is once, few, many or a size class.

clone_size j_call d_call v_call cdr3_aa cdr3_nt
once TRBJ1-1 TRBD1 TRBV7-8 CASSPDRTNTEAFF TGTGCCAGCAGCCCGGACAGGACGAACACTGAAGCTTTCTTT
few TRBJ1-2 . TRBV7-3 CASSPSSGYGYTF TGTGCCAGCAGCCCGTCGAGTGGCTATGGCTACACCTTC
. TRBJ1-1 TRBD1 TRBV4-3 CASSQGRRGLGTEAFF TGCGCCAGCAGCCAAGGGAGGAGGGGGCTCGGCACTGAAGCTTTCTTT
once TRBJ1-3 . TRBV19 CASSIDQGDGNTIYF TGTGCCAGTAGTATAGATCAAGGGGATGGAAACACCATATATTTT
few TRBJ2-3 . TRBV7-8 CATLGSLRDTQYF TGTGCCACCCTGGGATCTCTCAGAGATACGCAGTATTTT
few TRBJ1-3 . TRBV7-9 CASSPGPNRGNTIYF TGTGCCAGCAGCCCGGGGCCAAATCGGGGGAACACCATATATTTT
few TRBJ2-1 TRBD2 TRBV7-2 CASSLLGEVLAGGYNEQFF TGTGCCAGCAGCTTACTGGGGGAAGTCCTAGCGGGGGGGTACAATGAGCAGTTCTTC
. TRBJ1-1 . TRBV6-1 CASNQVGPLNTEAFF TGTGCCAGCAACCAAGTTGGGCCCTTGAACACTGAAGCTTTCTTT
. TRBJ1-2 . TRBV27 CATRRGSSVPLWGYTF TGTGCCACCCGGAGAGGTTCGAGTGTCCCCCTGTGGGGCTACACCTTC
. TRBJ2-5 TRBD2 TRBV7-2 CASSSTSGGGETQYF TGTGCCAGCAGCTCAACTAGCGGGGGGGGGGAGACCCAGTACTTC
few TRBJ2-1 TRBD2 TRBV27 CASSSFSGNNEQFF TGTGCCAGCAGTTCGTTTAGCGGGAACAATGAGCAGTTCTTC
. TRBJ1-2 . TRBV27 CASSLIGGGYTF TGTGCCAGCAGTTTAATAGGTGGTGGCTACACCTTC
few TRBJ1-1 . TRBV4-1 CASSQERQLNTEAFF TGCGCCAGCAGCCAAGAACGGCAGTTAAACACTGAAGCTTTCTTT
few TRBJ2-3 . TRBV27 CASSSRAQRDTQYF TGTGCCAGCAGTTCCCGGGCCCAGCGGGATACGCAGTATTTT
few TRBJ2-2 . TRBV7-2 CASSLRSGISGELFF TGTGCCAGCAGCTTACGTTCAGGAATTTCCGGGGAGCTGTTTTTT
. TRBJ2-3 . TRBV7-6 CASSLDLGDSTDTQYF TGTGCCAGCAGCTTAGATCTGGGAGATAGCACAGATACGCAGTATTTT
few TRBJ2-7 . TRBV6-5 CASSYGELSSYEQYF TGTGCCAGCAGTTACGGGGAACTTTCCTCCTACGAGCAGTACTTC
once TRBJ2-7 TRBD1 TRBV7-9 CASSFTGTDNSYEQYF TGTGCCAGCAGCTTTACCGGGACAGACAACTCCTACGAGCAGTACTTC